The TCR beta chain described here comes from a study of blood T cell repertoires in COVID-19. The overall study: Samples came from the United States, Italy and Spain, spanning acute and convalescent COVID-19.

The protocol was immunoSEQ multiplex PCR, while the TCRdb copy is restricted to in-frame clones and leaves out a portion. The table has 30,000 to 40,000 clones, less than 85% seen once; the top ten hold approximately 14%. The CDR3 is made up of 17 amino acids. Trimming removed 4 bases from V and 2 bases from J, with 20 bases in between. The germline V gene has CDR1 LNHDA and CDR2 SQIVND (reference sequence). The chain is built from TRBV19 and TRBJ1-2; no clear D gene. The sequencing input was peripheral blood. This TCR came from a woman between 65 and 79 years old with acute or convalescent COVID-19. DNA of the CDR3: TGTGCCAGTAGTACGCAGGTCAGGCGGGCTCGAAACTATGGCTACACCTTC. It specifies CASSTQVRRARNYGYTF.